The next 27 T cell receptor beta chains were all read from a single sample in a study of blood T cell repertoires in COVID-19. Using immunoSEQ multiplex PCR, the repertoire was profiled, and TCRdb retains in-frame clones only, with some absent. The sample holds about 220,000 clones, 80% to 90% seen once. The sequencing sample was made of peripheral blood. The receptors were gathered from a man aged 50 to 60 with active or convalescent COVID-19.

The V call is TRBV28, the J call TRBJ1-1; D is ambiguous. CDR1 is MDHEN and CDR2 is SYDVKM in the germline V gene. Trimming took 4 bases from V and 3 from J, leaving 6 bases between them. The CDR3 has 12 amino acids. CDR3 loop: CASSYPDTEAFF. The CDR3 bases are TGTGCCAGCAGTTACCCGGACACTGAAGCTTTCTTT.

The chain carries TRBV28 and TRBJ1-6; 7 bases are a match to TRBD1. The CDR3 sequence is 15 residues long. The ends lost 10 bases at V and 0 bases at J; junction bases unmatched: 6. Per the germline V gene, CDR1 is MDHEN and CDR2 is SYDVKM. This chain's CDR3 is CATVTGSSYNSPLHF. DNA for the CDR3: TGTGCCACCGTGACAGGGAGCTCCTATAATTCACCCCTCCACTTT. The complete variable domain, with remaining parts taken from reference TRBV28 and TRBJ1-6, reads DVKVTQSSRYLVKRTGEKVFLECVQDMDHENMFWYRQDPGLGLRLIYFSYDVKMKEKGDIPEGYSVSREKKERFSLILESASTNQTSMYLCATVTGSSYNSPLHFGNGTRLTVT.

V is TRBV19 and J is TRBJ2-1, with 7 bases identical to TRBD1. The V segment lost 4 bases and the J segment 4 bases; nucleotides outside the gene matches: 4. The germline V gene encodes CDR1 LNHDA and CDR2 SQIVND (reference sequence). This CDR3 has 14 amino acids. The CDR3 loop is CASSTRTGYNEQFF. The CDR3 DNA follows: TGTGCCAGTAGTACTCGGACAGGTTACAATGAGCAGTTCTTC.

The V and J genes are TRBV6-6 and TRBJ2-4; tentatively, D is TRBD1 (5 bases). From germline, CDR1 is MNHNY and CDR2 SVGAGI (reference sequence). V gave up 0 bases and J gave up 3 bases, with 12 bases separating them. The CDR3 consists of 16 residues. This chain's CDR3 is CASSYSDIGVKNIQYF. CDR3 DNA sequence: TGTGCCAGCAGTTACTCGGACATAGGGGTCAAAAACATTCAGTACTTC.

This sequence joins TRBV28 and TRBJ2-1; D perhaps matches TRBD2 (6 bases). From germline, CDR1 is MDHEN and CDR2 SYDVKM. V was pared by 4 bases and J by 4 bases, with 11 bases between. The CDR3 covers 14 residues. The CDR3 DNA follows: TGTGCCAGCAGTTCGGGCGGGGCGTACAATGAGCAGTTCTTC. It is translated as CASSSGGAYNEQFF.

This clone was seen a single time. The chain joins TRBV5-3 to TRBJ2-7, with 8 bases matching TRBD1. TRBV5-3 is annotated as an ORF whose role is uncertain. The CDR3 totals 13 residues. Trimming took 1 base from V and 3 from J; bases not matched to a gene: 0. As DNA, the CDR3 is TGTGCCAGAAGCTTGACAGGGGGCTACGAGCAGTACGTC. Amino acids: CARSLTGGYEQYV.

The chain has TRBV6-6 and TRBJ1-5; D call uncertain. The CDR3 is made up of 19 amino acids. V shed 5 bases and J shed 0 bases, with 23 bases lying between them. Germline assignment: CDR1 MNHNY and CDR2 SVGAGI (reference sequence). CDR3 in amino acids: CASSLGLRTKPYSNQPQHF. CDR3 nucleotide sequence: TGTGCCAGCAGTCTTGGACTCCGAACCAAACCTTATAGCAATCAGCCCCAGCATTTT.

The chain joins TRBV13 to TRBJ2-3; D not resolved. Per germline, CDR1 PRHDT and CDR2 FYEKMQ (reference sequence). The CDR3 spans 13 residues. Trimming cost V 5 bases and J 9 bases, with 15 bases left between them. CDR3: CASSPAGFKTQYF. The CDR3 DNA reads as TGTGCCAGCAGCCCAGCCGGGTTCAAGACGCAGTATTTT.

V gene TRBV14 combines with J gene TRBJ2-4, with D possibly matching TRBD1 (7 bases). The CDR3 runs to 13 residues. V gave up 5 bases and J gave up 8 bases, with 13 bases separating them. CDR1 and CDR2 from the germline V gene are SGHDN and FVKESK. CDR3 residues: CASSDARGDIQYF. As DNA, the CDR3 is TGTGCCAGCAGCGATGCCAGGGGGGACATTCAGTACTTC.

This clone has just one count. The CDR3 region has the DNA TGTGCCACACGGACAGCTAATAGCAATCAGCCCCAGCATTTT. Translated, it gives CATRTANSNQPQHF. The V and J genes are TRBV2 and TRBJ1-5, with a possible D match to TRBD1 (6 bases). Germline V gene sequence: CDR1 SNHLY, CDR2 FYNNEI. There are 14 residues in the CDR3. V lost 10 bases to trimming and J lost 0 bases, with 13 bases between them. Together with reference TRBV2 and TRBJ1-5, the CDR3 gives the full variable domain: EPEVTQTPSHQVTQMGQEVILRCVPISNHLYFYWYRQILGQKVEFLVSFYNNEISEKSEIFDDQFSVERPDGSNFTLKIRSTKLEDSAMYFCATRTANSNQPQHFGDGTRLSIL.

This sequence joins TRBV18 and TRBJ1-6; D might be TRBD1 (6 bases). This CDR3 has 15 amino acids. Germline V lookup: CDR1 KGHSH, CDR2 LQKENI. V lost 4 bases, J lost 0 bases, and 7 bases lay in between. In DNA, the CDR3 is TGTGCCAGCTCACAACAGGGCTCCTATAATTCACCCCTCCACTTT. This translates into CASSQQGSYNSPLHF.

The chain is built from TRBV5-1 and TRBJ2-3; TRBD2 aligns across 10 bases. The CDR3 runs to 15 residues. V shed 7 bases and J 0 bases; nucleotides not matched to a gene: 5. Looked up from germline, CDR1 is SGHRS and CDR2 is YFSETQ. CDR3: CASRRTSGSTDTQYF. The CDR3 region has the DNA TGCGCCAGCCGGAGGACTAGCGGAAGCACAGATACGCAGTATTTT.

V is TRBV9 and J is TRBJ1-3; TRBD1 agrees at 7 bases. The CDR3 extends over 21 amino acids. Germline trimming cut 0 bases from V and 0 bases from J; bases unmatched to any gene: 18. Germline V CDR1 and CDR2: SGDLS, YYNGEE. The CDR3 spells CASSVGLLKRGQHFSGNTIYF. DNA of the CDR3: TGTGCCAGCAGCGTAGGGCTCTTAAAACGGGGACAGCACTTCTCTGGAAACACCATATATTTT. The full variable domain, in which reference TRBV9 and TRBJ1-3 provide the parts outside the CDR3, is DSGVTQTPKHLITATGQRVTLRCSPRSGDLSVYWYQQSLDQGLQFLIQYYNGEERAKGNILERFSAQQFPDLHSELNLSSLELGDSALYFCASSVGLLKRGQHFSGNTIYFGEGSWLTVV.

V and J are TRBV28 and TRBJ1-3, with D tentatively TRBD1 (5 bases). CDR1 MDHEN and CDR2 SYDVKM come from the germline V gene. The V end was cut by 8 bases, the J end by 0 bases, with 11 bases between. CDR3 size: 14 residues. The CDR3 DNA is TGTGCCAGCCGGGCAGGGTTCTCTGGAAACACCATATATTTT. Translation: CASRAGFSGNTIYF. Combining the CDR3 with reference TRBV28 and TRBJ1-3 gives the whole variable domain DVKVTQSSRYLVKRTGEKVFLECVQDMDHENMFWYRQDPGLGLRLIYFSYDVKMKEKGDIPEGYSVSREKKERFSLILESASTNQTSMYLCASRAGFSGNTIYFGEGSWLTVV.

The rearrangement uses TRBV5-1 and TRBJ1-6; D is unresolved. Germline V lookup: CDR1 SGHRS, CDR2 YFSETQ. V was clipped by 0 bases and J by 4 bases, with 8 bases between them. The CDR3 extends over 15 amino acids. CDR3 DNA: TGCGCCAGCAGCTTGGTTACCAGGTATAATTCACCCCTCCACTTT. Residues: CASSLVTRYNSPLHF.

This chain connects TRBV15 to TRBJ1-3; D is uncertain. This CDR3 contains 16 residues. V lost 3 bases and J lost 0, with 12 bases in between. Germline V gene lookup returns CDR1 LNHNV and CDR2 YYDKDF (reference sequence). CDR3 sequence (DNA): TGTGCCACCAGCAGGGGAGATACTCTCTCTGGAAACACCATATATTTT. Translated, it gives CATSRGDTLSGNTIYF.

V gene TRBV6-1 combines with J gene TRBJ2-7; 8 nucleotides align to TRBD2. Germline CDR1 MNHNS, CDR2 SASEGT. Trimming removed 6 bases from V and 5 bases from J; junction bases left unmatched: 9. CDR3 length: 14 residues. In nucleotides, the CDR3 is TGTGCCAGCAGCCCATTCGGGACTAGAAACGAGCAGTACTTC. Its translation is CASSPFGTRNEQYF.

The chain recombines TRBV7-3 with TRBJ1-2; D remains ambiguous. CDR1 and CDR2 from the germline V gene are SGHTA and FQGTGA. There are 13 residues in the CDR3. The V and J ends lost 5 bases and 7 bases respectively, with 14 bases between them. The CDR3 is CASSLSGGLGYTF. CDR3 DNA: TGTGCCAGCAGCCTCTCGGGAGGCCTTGGCTACACCTTC.

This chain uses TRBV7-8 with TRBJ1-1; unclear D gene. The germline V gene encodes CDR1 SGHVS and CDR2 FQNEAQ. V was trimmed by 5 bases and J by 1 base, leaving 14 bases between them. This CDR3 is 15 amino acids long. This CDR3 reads CASSPPGGPNTEAFF. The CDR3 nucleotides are TGTGCCAGCAGCCCCCCGGGAGGGCCGAACACTGAAGCTTTCTTT. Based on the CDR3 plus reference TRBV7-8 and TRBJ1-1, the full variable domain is GAGVSQSPRYKVAKRGQDVALRCDPISGHVSLFWYQQALGQGPEFLTYFQNEAQLDKSGLPSDRFFAERPEGSVSTLKIQRTQQEDSAVYLCASSPPGGPNTEAFFGQGTRLTVV.

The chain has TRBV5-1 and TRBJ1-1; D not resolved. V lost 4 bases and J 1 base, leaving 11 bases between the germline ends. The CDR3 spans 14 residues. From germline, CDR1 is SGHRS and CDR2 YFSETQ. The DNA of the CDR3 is TGCGCCAGCAGCATCCTCACAGAGAACACTGAAGCTTTCTTT. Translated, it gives CASSILTENTEAFF.

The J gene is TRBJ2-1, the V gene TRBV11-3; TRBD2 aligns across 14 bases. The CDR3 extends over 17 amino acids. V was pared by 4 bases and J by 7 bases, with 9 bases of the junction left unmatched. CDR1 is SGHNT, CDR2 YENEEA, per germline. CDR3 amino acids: CASSSRLAGGPGNEQFF. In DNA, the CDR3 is TGTGCCAGCAGCTCCAGACTAGCGGGGGGGCCTGGAAATGAGCAGTTCTTC.

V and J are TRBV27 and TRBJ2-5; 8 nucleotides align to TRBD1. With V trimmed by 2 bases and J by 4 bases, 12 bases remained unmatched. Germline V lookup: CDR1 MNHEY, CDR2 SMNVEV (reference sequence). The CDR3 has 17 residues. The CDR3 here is CASSLVGGTGVGETQYF. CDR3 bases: TGTGCCAGCAGTTTAGTAGGTGGGACAGGTGTAGGAGAGACCCAGTACTTC.

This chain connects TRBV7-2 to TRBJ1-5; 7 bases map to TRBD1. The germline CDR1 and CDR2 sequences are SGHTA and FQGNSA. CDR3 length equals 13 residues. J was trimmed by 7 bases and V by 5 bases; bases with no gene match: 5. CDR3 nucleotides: TGTGCCAGCAGCGGACAGGCGGGGCAGCCCCAGCATTTT. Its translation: CASSGQAGQPQHF.

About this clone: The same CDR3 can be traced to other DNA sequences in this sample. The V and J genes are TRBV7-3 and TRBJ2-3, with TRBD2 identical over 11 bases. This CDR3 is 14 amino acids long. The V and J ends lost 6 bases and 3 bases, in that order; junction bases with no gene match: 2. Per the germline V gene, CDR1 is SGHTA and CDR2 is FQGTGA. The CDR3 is CASSPSGRTDTQYF. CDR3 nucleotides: TGTGCCAGCAGTCCTAGCGGGAGGACAGATACGCAGTATTTT.

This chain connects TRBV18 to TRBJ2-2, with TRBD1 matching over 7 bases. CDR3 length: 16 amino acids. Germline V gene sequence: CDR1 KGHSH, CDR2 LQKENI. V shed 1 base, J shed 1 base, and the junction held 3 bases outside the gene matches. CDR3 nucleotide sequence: TGTGCCAGCTCACCACAGGGGGCCCAGAACACCGGGGAGCTGTTTTTT. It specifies CASSPQGAQNTGELFF.

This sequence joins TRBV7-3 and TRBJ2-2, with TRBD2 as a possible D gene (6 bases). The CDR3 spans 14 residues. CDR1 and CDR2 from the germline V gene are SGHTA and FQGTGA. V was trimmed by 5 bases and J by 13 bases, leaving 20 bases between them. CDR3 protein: CASSPGLRTGGLFF. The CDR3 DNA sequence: TGTGCCAGCAGCCCGGGACTCCGAACGGGTGGGCTGTTTTTT.

The CDR3 is CASSLEGANGYTF. CDR3 coding DNA: TGTGCCAGCAGCTTAGAGGGGGCGAATGGCTACACCTTC. This rearrangement joins TRBV13 to TRBJ1-2; the match to TRBD1 covers 7 bases. The germline gives CDR1 PRHDT, CDR2 FYEKMQ (reference sequence). With V trimmed by 1 base and J by 6 bases, 2 bases remained unmatched. CDR3 size: 13 residues.